This T cell receptor beta chain is drawn from a study of shared clonotypes between healthy human individuals. At the level of the study: The plates for each donor numbered three CD4 naive, three CD4 memory, two CD8 naive and one CD8 memory.

This clone was seen more than once but under ten times. As yet, its antigen is unknown. Regarding the study as a whole: In a few donors, around 5% of naive CD4 clonotypes appeared in common. Clonotype sharing among the donors was expected to vary with sequencing depth.

CD4+ cell separation produced CD45RA+ naive and CD45RA-negative memory subsets. Profiled with immunoSEQ multiplex PCR; TCRdb holds only in-frame clones, not every one. The sample yields about 1 million clones, about 77% seen once. The germline CDR1 and CDR2 sequences are MNHNY and SVGAGI (reference sequence). V was clipped by 0 bases and J by 6 bases; unmatched bases: 2. This CDR3 has 14 amino acids. The receptor's source is a man younger than 35 in good health. The chain links TRBV6-6 to TRBJ1-2; 9 positions agree with TRBD1. Sequencing input: memory CD4+ T cells sorted from blood. Subset of the sample: CD45RA-negative fraction. The CDR3 loop is CASSYSDRGNGYTF. Here the CDR3 DNA reads TGTGCCAGCAGTTACTCGGACAGGGGCAATGGCTACACCTTC.